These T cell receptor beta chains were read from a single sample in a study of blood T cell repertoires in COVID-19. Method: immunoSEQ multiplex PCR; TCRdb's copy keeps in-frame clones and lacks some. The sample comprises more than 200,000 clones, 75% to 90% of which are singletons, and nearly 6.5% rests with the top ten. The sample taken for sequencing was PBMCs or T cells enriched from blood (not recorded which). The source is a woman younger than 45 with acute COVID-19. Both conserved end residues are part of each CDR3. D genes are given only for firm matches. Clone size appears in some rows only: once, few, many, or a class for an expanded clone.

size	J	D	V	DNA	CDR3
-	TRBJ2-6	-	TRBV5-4	TGTGCCAGCAGGGAACAGGTCTTCTCTGGGGCCAACGTCCTGACTTTC	CASREQVFSGANVLTF
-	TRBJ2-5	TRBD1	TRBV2	TGTGCCACCCTGAGGGACAGGGAAGAGACCCAGTACTTC	CATLRDREETQYF
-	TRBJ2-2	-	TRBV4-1	TGCGCCAGCAGCCAAATCTTGAACACCGGGGAGCTGTTTTTT	CASSQILNTGELFF
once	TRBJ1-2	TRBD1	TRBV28	TGTGCCACCCGGACAGGAATTAACTATGGCTACACCTTC	CATRTGINYGYTF
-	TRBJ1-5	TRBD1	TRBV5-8	TGTGCCAGCAGCTCCGGACAGGGGGCATTTCAGCCCCAGCATTTT	CASSSGQGAFQPQHF
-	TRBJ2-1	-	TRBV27	TGTGCCAGCACCCCCGCAATGACAAACTCCTACAATGAGCAGTTCTTC	CASTPAMTNSYNEQFF
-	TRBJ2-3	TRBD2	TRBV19	TGTGCCAGTATGGGGCTAGCGGTGGCGGATACGCAGTATTTT	CASMGLAVADTQYF
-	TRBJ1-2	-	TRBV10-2	TGCGCCAGCAGTGACAGGGGATATGGCTACACCTTC	CASSDRGYGYTF
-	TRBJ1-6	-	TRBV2	TGTGCCAGCAGTGCGGGGCAGGGGTTAAATTCACCCCTCCACTTT	CASSAGQGLNSPLHF
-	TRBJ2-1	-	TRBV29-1	TGCAGCGTTGAACTAGCGACTTGGGCTGAGCAGTTCTTC	CSVELATWAEQFF
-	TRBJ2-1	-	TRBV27	TGTGCCAGCAGTTTTTCTGAGGACAATGAGCAGTTCTTC	CASSFSEDNEQFF
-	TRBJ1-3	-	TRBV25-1	TGTGCCAGCAGTGGTTGGACAGGAAACACCATATATTTT	CASSGWTGNTIYF
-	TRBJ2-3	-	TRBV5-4	TGTGCCAGCAGCTTCCGCGGGCCTAGCACAGATACGCAGTATTTT	CASSFRGPSTDTQYF
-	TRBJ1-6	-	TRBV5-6	TGTGCCAGCAGACAGGGCTCCTATAATTCACCCCTCCACTTT	CASRQGSYNSPLHF
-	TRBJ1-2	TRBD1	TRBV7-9	TGTGCCAGCAGCTTAGGGGGAGCCGGGACAGATAACTATGGCTACACCTTC	CASSLGGAGTDNYGYTF
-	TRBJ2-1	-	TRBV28	TGTGCCAGCAGTACCCCGACTCGGTTGAGCTCCTACAATGAGCAGTTCTTC	CASSTPTRLSSYNEQFF
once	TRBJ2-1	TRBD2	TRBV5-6	TGTGCCAGCAGCCGAAGCGGGGCTCGGAATGAGCAGTTCTTC	CASSRSGARNEQFF
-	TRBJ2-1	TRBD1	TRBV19	TGTGCCAGTAGTTGGGACAGGAGCTCCTACAATGAGCAGTTCTTC	CASSWDRSSYNEQFF
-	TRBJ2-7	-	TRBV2	TGTGCCAGCAGTGTAAGGGGGACCACCTACGAGCAGTACTTC	CASSVRGTTYEQYF
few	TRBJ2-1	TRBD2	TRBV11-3	TGTGCCAGCAGCTTTGGGACGACTAGCGCCAGTCACAATGAGCAGTTCTTC	CASSFGTTSASHNEQFF
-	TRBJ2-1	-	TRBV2	TGTGCCGGGGATAAGGGGCAGTCTAATGAGCAGTTCTTC	CAGDKGQSNEQFF
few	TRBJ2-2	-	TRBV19	TGTGCCAGTAGTATAGGAAGGAGGGAACCAACCTCGAACACCGGGGAGCTGTTTTTT	CASSIGRREPTSNTGELFF
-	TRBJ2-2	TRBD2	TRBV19	TGTGCCAGTAGTAGGCGGACTAGTCACACCGGGGAGCTGTTTTTT	CASSRRTSHTGELFF
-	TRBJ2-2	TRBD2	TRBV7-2	TGTGCCAGCAGCGCGCTACTAGCGGGGGGTCCGAACACCGGGGAGCTGTTTTTT	CASSALLAGGPNTGELFF
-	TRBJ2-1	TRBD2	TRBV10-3	TGTGCCATCAGTGATCCGGGACTAGAGAATGAGCAGTTCTTC	CAISDPGLENEQFF
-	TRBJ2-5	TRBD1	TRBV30	TGTGCCTGGGGCCTCTACGGGACAGGGCTAGAGACCCAGTACTTC	CAWGLYGTGLETQYF
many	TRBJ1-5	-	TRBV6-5	TGTGCCAGCAGCCGAGGTGGGGGGAATCAGCCCCAGCATTTT	CASSRGGGNQPQHF
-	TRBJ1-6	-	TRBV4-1	TGCGCCAGCAGTCGGACAGAGTATAATTCACCCCTCCACTTT	CASSRTEYNSPLHF
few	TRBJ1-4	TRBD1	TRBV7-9	TGTGCCAGCAGCGTCGGGGACAGACCTTATGAAAAACTGTTTTTT	CASSVGDRPYEKLFF
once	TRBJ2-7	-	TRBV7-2	TGTGCCAGCAGCTCCAGCGTCTACGAGCAGTACTTC	CASSSSVYEQYF
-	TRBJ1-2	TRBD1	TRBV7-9	TGTGCCAGCACCGTAGGAGCAGGGGGTGGCTACACCTTC	CASTVGAGGGYTF